One sample yielded the 19 T cell receptor beta chains listed below, sequenced in a study of cytomegalovirus exposure and HLA in healthy donors. PCR amplification relied on 60 Vbeta primers (plus 13 Jbeta primers). The protocol was immunoSEQ multiplex PCR, while the TCRdb copy is restricted to in-frame clones and leaves out a portion. Of over 150,000 clones in the sample, about four fifths are singletons; the top ten hold about 8.3%. Input material: PBMCs. The receptors originated from a young man in good health and CMV-seropositive.

A few counts support this clone. V and J are TRBV5-8 and TRBJ1-3; possible D gene TRBD1, 6 bases. CDR3 length: 15 amino acids. Trimming shortened V by 6 bases and J by 5 bases, and 18 bases separated the two germline ends. The germline gives CDR1 SGHTS, CDR2 YDEGEE. CDR3 sequence reads: CASNPTGTVRNTIYF. The CDR3 DNA reads TGTGCCAGCAACCCGACAGGAACTGTAAGAAACACCATATATTTT.

V and J are TRBV6-1 and TRBJ1-2; 7 bases map to TRBD1. V gave up 5 bases and J gave up 6 bases; unmatched junction bases: 3. The CDR3 runs 12 residues. Germline V CDR1 and CDR2: MNHNS, SASEGT. The CDR3 coding sequence is TGTGCCAGCAGTTTGACAGGGAATGGCTACACCTTC. Translated, it gives CASSLTGNGYTF.

This clone appeared once. This chain uses TRBV10-3 with TRBJ2-3, with 7 bases matching TRBD2. CDR3 length equals 13 residues. V gave up 6 bases and J gave up 2 bases; unmatched junction bases: 2. Looked up from germline, CDR1 is ENHRY and CDR2 is SYGVKD. The CDR3 coding sequence is TGTGCCATCAGGGGGGACTACACAGATACGCAGTATTTT. It yields the protein CAIRGDYTDTQYF.

The rearrangement joins TRBV27 to TRBJ1-3, with TRBD1 identical over 9 bases. This CDR3 is 14 amino acids long. V trimming: 8 bases; J trimming: 2 bases; junction bases outside the gene matches: 4. The V gene's germline CDR1 is MNHEY and CDR2 SMNVEV (reference sequence). The CDR3 coding sequence is TGTGCCAGCGGCCGGACAGGGGCTGGAAACACCATATATTTT. It encodes CASGRTGAGNTIYF.

The J gene is TRBJ2-1, the V gene TRBV20-1; TRBD2 aligns across 7 bases. The V gene's germline CDR1 is DFQATT and CDR2 SNEGSKA (reference sequence). After removal of 6 bases from V and 7 bases from J, the junction contained 3 bases not matched to a gene. CDR3 length: 11 residues. The CDR3 nucleotides are TGCAGTGCCCGGGGAGGGAATGAGCAGTTCTTC. Translated: CSARGGNEQFF.

This clone was seen once. V gene TRBV10-3 combines with J gene TRBJ2-1; the match to TRBD2 covers 7 bases. The CDR3 contains 16 residues. Germline CDR1 reads ENHRY; CDR2 reads SYGVKD. Trimming at V came to 3 bases and at J to 0 bases, leaving 5 bases not matched to a gene. CDR3 protein: CAISDLTGGSYNEQFF. The CDR3 DNA reads TGTGCCATCAGTGATCTCACGGGGGGCTCCTACAATGAGCAGTTCTTC.

The genes are TRBV29-1 and TRBJ1-6; 9 nucleotides align to TRBD1. The CDR3 spans 13 residues. With 6 bases clipped from V and 7 bases from J, the junction kept 4 bases outside the gene matches. Germline loops: CDR1 SQVTM, CDR2 ANQGSEA. The CDR3 coding sequence is TGCAGCGTGGGACAGGGACGCAATTCACCCCTCCACTTT. It encodes CSVGQGRNSPLHF.

This chain links TRBV5-6 with TRBJ1-2; no clear D gene. CDR1 and CDR2 from the germline V gene are SGHDT and YYEEEE. V lost 5 bases and J 1 base, leaving 12 bases between the germline ends. The CDR3 is 14 amino acids. The CDR3 sequence is CASRFAGDNYGYTF. The CDR3 DNA sequence: TGTGCCAGCAGGTTTGCCGGGGATAACTATGGCTACACCTTC.

This clone was observed a single time. The J gene is TRBJ1-3, the V gene TRBV6-1, with TRBD1 matching over 9 bases. The V gene end was trimmed by 3 bases and the J gene end by 8 bases; junction bases not matched to a gene: 5. This CDR3 is 14 amino acids long. CDR1 is MNHNS, CDR2 SASEGT, per germline. CDR3 protein: CASSDRQGVDTIYF. The CDR3 bases are TGTGCCAGCAGTGACAGACAGGGGGTGGACACCATATATTTT.

The V gene is TRBV15, the J gene TRBJ2-3; 11 bases agree with TRBD2. This CDR3 region has 18 residues. Germline assignment: CDR1 LNHNV and CDR2 YYDKDF (reference sequence). V gave up 2 bases and J gave up 2 bases; unmatched junction bases: 9. CDR3 bases: TGTGCCACCAGCAGAAAAACCGGGACTAGCGGTTACACAGATACGCAGTATTTT. Encoded protein: CATSRKTGTSGYTDTQYF. The full variable domain, with the rest looked up from reference TRBV15 and TRBJ2-3, is DAMVIQNPRYQVTQFGKPVTLSCSQTLNHNVMYWYQQKSSQAPKLLFHYYDKDFNNEADTPDNFQSRRPNTSFCFLDIRSPGLGDTAMYLCATSRKTGTSGYTDTQYFGPGTRLTVL.

Comments on this clone: One end of the junction fails to match germline, which may point to a read error. This chain connects TRBV4-3 to TRBJ1-4; 9 nucleotides line up with TRBD1. The CDR3 length is 17 residues. In germline, CDR1 is LGHNA, CDR2 YSLEER. The CDR3 DNA is TGCGCCGGCAGCCAAGAGGGGCTAGGGACAGGGATTGAAAAACTGTTTTTT. This sequence encodes CAGSQEGLGTGIEKLFF.

The V and J genes are TRBV7-8 and TRBJ1-2, with TRBD1 identical over 8 bases. The CDR3 covers 14 residues. V gave up 7 bases and J gave up 8 bases; unmatched junction bases: 12. Per germline, CDR1 SGHVS and CDR2 FQNEAQ. This chain's CDR3 is CASTGQGKTIGYTF. The CDR3 DNA reads TGTGCCAGCACCGGACAGGGAAAAACTATCGGCTACACCTTC.

The chain uses TRBV30 and TRBJ2-7; 9 bases match TRBD2. Trimming at V came to 4 bases and at J to 3 bases, leaving 13 bases not matched to a gene. The length of the CDR3 is 16 residues. CDR1 and CDR2 (germline): GTSNPN, SVGIG (reference sequence). In DNA, the CDR3 is TGTGCCTGGACAGGGTACATCTTAGCGGGAGTCTACGAGCAGTACTTC. Protein product: CAWTGYILAGVYEQYF.

The gene calls are TRBV2 and TRBJ2-7; 7 nucleotides agree with TRBD1. This CDR3 is 15 amino acids long. The germline CDR1 and CDR2 sequences are SNHLY and FYNNEI. The V segment lost 4 bases and the J segment 0 bases; nucleotides outside the gene matches: 6. The CDR3, as DNA: TGTGCCAGCAGTGGACAGGGAACCATCTCCTACGAGCAGTACTTC. Residues: CASSGQGTISYEQYF.

This chain joins TRBV27 and TRBJ2-7; TRBD1 matches at 8 bases. Unmatched junction bases numbered 14, after V lost 6 bases and J lost 1 base. Per germline, CDR1 MNHEY and CDR2 SMNVEV (reference sequence). The CDR3 consists of 17 residues. CDR3 region: CASRGGTGRIDSYEQYF. CDR3 in DNA: TGTGCCAGCAGGGGCGGGACAGGACGTATCGATTCCTACGAGCAGTACTTC.

The rearrangement links TRBV5-1 to TRBJ1-1; D is ambiguous. The V end was cut by 1 base, the J end by 6 bases, with 10 bases between. The CDR3 totals 13 residues. CDR1 is SGHRS and CDR2 is YFSETQ in the germline V gene. CDR3 sequence (DNA): TGCGCCAGCAGCTTGACGGGAAGGTCTGAAGCTTTCTTT. It translates to CASSLTGRSEAFF.

The V and J genes are TRBV7-2 and TRBJ1-2, with 7 bases aligning to TRBD1. Losses at the gene ends were 5 bases for V and 0 bases for J; bases not matched to a gene: 6. In germline, CDR1 is SGHTA, CDR2 FQGNSA. The CDR3 sequence is 15 residues long. The CDR3: CASSLIDRANYGYTF. DNA of the CDR3: TGTGCCAGCAGCCTAATTGACAGGGCTAACTATGGCTACACCTTC.

The rearrangement joins TRBV5-1 to TRBJ1-1; 8 bases match TRBD1. Unmatched junction bases numbered 7, after V lost 4 bases and J lost 2 bases. CDR3 length: 15 amino acids. In germline, CDR1 is SGHRS, CDR2 YFSETQ. The CDR3 spells CASSVADRGNTEAFF. The CDR3 DNA is TGCGCCAGCAGCGTAGCCGACAGGGGAAACACTGAAGCTTTCTTT.

The V gene is TRBV6-5, the J gene TRBJ2-5; D is perhaps TRBD2 (6 bases). The CDR3 is 12 amino acids. Germline V gene sequence: CDR1 MNHEY, CDR2 SVGAGI. Between the trimmed V and J ends, which lost 6 bases and 4 bases, there was a span of 9 bases. The CDR3 region is CASSPGGETQYF. CDR3 nucleotide sequence: TGTGCCAGCAGCCCCGGGGGAGAGACCCAGTACTTC.